The present TCR beta chain was sequenced within a study of T cells in localized non-small cell lung cancer. Findings and limits, study-wide: Uninvolved adjacent lung had the highest recorded T cell clonality, with tumor below it. A median of 57 clones ranked among the top 100 in tumor appeared in adjacent lung. Overall survival was longer when the density of T cells in the blood was higher.

CDR3 length equals 15 residues. Germline assignment: CDR1 MGHDK and CDR2 SYGVNS. V dropped 1 base and J dropped 2 bases, with 11 bases sitting between them. This clone was observed a single time. Antigen unknown. Data came from immunoSEQ multiplex PCR; TCRdb stores just in-frame clones and leaves some out. Of roughly 2,900 clones listed, about 18% are singletons. The sequencing used lung tumor tissue, collected before any cancer treatment. The chain links TRBV25-1 to TRBJ1-1; D call uncertain. The receptor was isolated from a woman aged 35 to 75 with stage II lung adenocarcinoma. The CDR3 region has the DNA TGTGCCAGCAGTGAATTCATGGGAGAAAACACTGAAGCTTTCTTT. Translation: CASSEFMGENTEAFF.